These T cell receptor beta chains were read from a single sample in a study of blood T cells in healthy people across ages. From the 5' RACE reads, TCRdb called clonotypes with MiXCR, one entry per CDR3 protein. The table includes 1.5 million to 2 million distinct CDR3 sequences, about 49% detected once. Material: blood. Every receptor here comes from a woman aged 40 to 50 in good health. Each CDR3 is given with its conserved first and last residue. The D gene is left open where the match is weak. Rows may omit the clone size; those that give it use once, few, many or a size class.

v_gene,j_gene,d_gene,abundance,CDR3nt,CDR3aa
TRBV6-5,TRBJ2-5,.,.,TGTGCCAGCAGTTACTTCGGGACTCTCAAGGCGGAGACCCAGTACTTC,CASSYFGTLKAETQYF
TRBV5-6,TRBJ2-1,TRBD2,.,TGTGCCAGCAGCTTGCCGTCTAGCGGGGGCAATGAGCAGTTCTTC,CASSLPSSGGNEQFF
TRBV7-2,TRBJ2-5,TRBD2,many,TGTGCCAGCAGCCCCCCGGGACTAGCGAGAGAGACCCAGTACTTC,CASSPPGLARETQYF
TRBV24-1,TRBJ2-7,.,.,TGTGCCACCAGTGAATCTCCCGTAACCGAGCAGTACTTC,CATSESPVTEQYF
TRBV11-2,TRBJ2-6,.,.,TGTGCCAGCAGCTTAGGGCAAGTCTCTGGGGCCAACGTCCTGACTTTC,CASSLGQVSGANVLTF
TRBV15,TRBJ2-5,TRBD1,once,TGTGCCACCAGCAGAGGAGGGGGCAGCAACAATGAGCAGTACTTC,CATSRGGGSNNEQYF
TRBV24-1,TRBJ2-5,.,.,TGTGCCACCAGTGGCCCCCCCCGTGGAGAGACCCAGTACTTC,CATSGPPRGETQYF
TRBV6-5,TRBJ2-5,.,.,TGTGCCAGCAGTTACGACGATACTCAAGAGACCCAGTACTTC,CASSYDDTQETQYF
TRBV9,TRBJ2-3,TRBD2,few,TGTGCCAGCAGCCCCCGGACTAGCAAGGGCGGTACGCAGTATTTT,CASSPRTSKGGTQYF
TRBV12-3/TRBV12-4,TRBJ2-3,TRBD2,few,TGTGCCAGCAGTATGCCAAGCGGGGGGGACGATACGCAGTATTTT,CASSMPSGGDDTQYF
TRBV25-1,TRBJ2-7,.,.,TGTGCCAGCAGTGAACGTGGCGGATACCACTACGAGCAGTACTTC,CASSERGGYHYEQYF
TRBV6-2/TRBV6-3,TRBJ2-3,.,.,TGTGCCAGCAGTTACGTTCAGACTAGCACAGATACGCAGTATTTT,CASSYVQTSTDTQYF
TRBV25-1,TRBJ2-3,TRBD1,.,TGTGCCAGCAGTGAAGATTTTGGGGCCAGGGGGCGGGCAGATACGCAGTATTTT,CASSEDFGARGRADTQYF
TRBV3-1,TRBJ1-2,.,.,TGCGCCAGCAGCCGGCGAGGGGTTAACTATGGCTACACCTTC,CASSRRGVNYGYTF
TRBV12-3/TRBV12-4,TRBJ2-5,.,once,TGTGCCAGCAGTAAAGCCACGGGTCCCTGGGAGCAGTACTTC,CASSKATGPWEQYF
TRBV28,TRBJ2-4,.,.,TGTGCCAGCAGTTCCCTGGTTTTGGCCAAAAACATTCAGTACTTC,CASSSLVLAKNIQYF
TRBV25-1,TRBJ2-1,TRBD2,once,TGTGCCAGCAGTGATCCGCGGGGGGGATACAATGAGCAGTTCTTC,CASSDPRGGYNEQFF
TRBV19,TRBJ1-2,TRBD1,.,TGTGCCGGACGAACCGGGACAGAGGAAAGGATTAATGGCTACACCTTC,CAGRTGTEERINGYTF
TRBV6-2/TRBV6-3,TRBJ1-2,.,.,TGTGCCAGCAGTTACTCCGCCGGGAACTATGGCTACACCTTC,CASSYSAGNYGYTF
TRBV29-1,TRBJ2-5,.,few,TGCAGCGTCGATTTTGTAGGAGGAGAGACCCAGTACTTC,CSVDFVGGETQYF
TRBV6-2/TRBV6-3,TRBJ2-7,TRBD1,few,TGTGCCAGCAGAGGTCCGGGACAGGGGGCCTACGAGCAGTACTTC,CASRGPGQGAYEQYF
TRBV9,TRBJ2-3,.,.,TGTGCCAGCAGCGTAAATACGGGCGGAAGCACAGATACGCAGTATTTT,CASSVNTGGSTDTQYF
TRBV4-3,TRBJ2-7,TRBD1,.,TGCGCCAGCAGCCAACTGGACAGGGCCCACGAGCAGTACTTC,CASSQLDRAHEQYF
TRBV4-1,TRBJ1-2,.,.,TGCGCCAGCAGCCAAGATAAGGGGGGGTATGGCTACACCTTC,CASSQDKGGYGYTF
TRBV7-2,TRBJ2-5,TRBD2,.,TGTGCCAGCTTGCGCGGGGGGGGACTGGAGACCCAGTACTTC,CASLRGGGLETQYF
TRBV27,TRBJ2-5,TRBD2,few,TGTGCCAGCAGTGGGACTAGCGGTTTCCAAGAGACCCAGTACTTC,CASSGTSGFQETQYF
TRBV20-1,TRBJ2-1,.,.,TGCAGTGCCCTGGGTTTTAGCTCCTACAATGAGCAGTTCTTC,CSALGFSSYNEQFF
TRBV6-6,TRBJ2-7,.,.,TGTGCCAGCAGTTACGGTGCGCAGGCGGGGTACGAGCAGTACTTC,CASSYGAQAGYEQYF
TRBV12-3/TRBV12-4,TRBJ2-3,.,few,TGTGCCAGCAGCGGAGGGACTTTTACGCAGTATTTT,CASSGGTFTQYF
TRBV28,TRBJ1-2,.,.,TGTGCCAGCAGTTTTAAACGGGGCTACACCTTC,CASSFKRGYTF
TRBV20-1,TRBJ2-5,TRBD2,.,TGCAGTGCTAGAGCCTCCAAAGCGGGGTCGGAGACCCAGTACTTC,CSARASKAGSETQYF
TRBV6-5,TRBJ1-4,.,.,TGTGCCAGCTCTCCGAGACAGTATACAGAAAAACTGTTTTTT,CASSPRQYTEKLFF
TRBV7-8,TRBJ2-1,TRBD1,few,TGTGCCAGCAGCGGACACCGGGACAGGGGAAACAATGAGCAGTTCTTC,CASSGHRDRGNNEQFF
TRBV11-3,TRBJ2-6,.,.,TGTACCAGCAGCGGTGCTGGACCTGGGGCCAACGTCCTGACTTTC,CTSSGAGPGANVLTF
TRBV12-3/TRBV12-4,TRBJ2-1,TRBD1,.,TGTGCCAGCGACAGGGTCAAGGGTACCAACTACAATGAGCAGTTCTTC,CASDRVKGTNYNEQFF
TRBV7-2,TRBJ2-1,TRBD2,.,TGTGCCAGCAACAAAGCGAATAGCGGGGGGTCACTTCCGCAGTTCTTC,CASNKANSGGSLPQFF
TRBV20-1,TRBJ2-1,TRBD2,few,TGCAGCCGTGGGCTAGCGGGTTACAATGAGCAGTTCTTC,CSRGLAGYNEQFF
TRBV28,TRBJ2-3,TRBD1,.,TGTGCCAGCAGTTTACAGGACAGGCTCACAGATACGCAGTATTTT,CASSLQDRLTDTQYF
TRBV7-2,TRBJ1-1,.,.,TGTGCCAGCAGCTTAGAAGGAAGGGTGAACACTGAAGCTTTCTTT,CASSLEGRVNTEAFF
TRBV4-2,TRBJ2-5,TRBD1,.,TGTGCCAGCAGCCCGGGAAGGGGGCAGAGTAAAGTACAAGAGACCCAGTACTTC,CASSPGRGQSKVQETQYF
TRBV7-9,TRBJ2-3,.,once,TGTGCCAGCACCAAGCGGACTCACACAGATACGCAGTATTTT,CASTKRTHTDTQYF
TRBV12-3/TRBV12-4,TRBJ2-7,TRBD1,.,TGTGCCAGCAGTCCCGGGACAGGGGCCTCTCCATACGAGCAGTACTTC,CASSPGTGASPYEQYF
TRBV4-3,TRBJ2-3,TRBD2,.,TGCGCCAGCAGCCCACACTCCGGGACTACCACAGATACGCAGTATTTT,CASSPHSGTTTDTQYF
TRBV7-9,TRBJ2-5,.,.,TGTGCCAGCGCCTCCCCCCTGGAGACCCAGTACTTC,CASASPLETQYF
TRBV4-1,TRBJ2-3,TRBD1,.,TGCGCCAGCAGCCAGAGACAGGGGGGGGGTACGCAGTATTTT,CASSQRQGGGTQYF
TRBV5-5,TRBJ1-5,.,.,TGTGCCAGCAGCCCCCAAGACCAGGATGAGCAGCCCCAGCATTTT,CASSPQDQDEQPQHF
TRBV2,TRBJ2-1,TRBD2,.,TGTGCCAGCAGTGAAACTGGACTAGATTGGAGTGAGCAGTTCTTC,CASSETGLDWSEQFF
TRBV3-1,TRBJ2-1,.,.,TGTGCCAGCAGCGGAGGTCTACTCCCCGATGAGCAGTTCTTC,CASSGGLLPDEQFF
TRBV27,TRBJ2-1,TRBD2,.,TGTGCCAGCAGTGTAACTGCGGGGGATGAGCAGTTCTTC,CASSVTAGDEQFF
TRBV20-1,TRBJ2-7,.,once,TGCAGTGCTACACGGGGGTTTGGCGAGCAGTACTTC,CSATRGFGEQYF
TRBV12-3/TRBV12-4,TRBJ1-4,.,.,TGTGCCAGCAGTTTAGCGACCGCAACTAATGAAAAACTGTTTTTT,CASSLATATNEKLFF
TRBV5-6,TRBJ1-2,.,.,TGTGCCAGCAGCTTCCGGACACGTGGCTACACCTTC,CASSFRTRGYTF
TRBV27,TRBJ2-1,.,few,TGTGCCAGCCAAGAAAGTTGGAGCTCCTACAATGAGCAGTTCTTC,CASQESWSSYNEQFF
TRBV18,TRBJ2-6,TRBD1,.,TGCGCCAGCTCAAGCAGGACAGGGGAATGGGCCAACGTCCTGACTTTC,CASSSRTGEWANVLTF
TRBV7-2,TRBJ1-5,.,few,TGTGCCAGCAGCCTCAGACAGACTAGCAATCAGCCCCAGCATTTT,CASSLRQTSNQPQHF